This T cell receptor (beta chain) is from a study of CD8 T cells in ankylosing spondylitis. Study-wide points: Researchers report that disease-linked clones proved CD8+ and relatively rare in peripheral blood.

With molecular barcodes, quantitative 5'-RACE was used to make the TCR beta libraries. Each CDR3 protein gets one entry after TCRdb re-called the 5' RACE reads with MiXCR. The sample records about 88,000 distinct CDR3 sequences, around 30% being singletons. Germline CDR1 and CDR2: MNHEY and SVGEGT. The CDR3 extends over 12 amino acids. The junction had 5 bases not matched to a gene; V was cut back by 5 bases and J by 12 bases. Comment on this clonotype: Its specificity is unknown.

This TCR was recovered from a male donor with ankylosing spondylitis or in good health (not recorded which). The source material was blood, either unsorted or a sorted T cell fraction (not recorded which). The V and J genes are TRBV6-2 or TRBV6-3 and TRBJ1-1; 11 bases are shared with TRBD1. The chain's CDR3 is CASSDWDRGTFF. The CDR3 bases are TGTGCCAGCAGTGACTGGGACAGGGGGACTTTCTTT.